The rows below give T cell receptor beta chains drawn from one sample of a study of T-cell memory formation after mild COVID-19. TCRdb reprocessed the 5' RACE reads via MiXCR and lists one record per CDR3 protein. The sample consists of some 69,000 distinct CDR3 sequences, around 17% of them appearing once. The source material was PBMCs or a T cell subset sorted from them (not recorded which). These TCRs come from an adult woman who had mild COVID-19 (a few samples of this study predate the infection). Cell type and time point are not known. CDR3s include the opening cysteine and the closing phenylalanine or tryptophan. A D gene is named only where the DNA matches it firmly. Only part of the rows carry a size: once, few, many, or a class if the clone is expanded.

v_call,j_call,cdr3_length,clone_size,d_call,cdr3_aa,cdr3_nt
TRBV24-1,TRBJ2-3,16,few,TRBD2,CATSDHLAEFTDTQYF,TGTGCCACCAGTGATCATCTAGCGGAGTTCACAGATACGCAGTATTTT
TRBV30,TRBJ2-1,13,-,-,CAWSVTGRIEQFF,TGTGCCTGGAGTGTAACCGGCCGCATTGAGCAGTTCTTC
TRBV5-1,TRBJ2-7,14,-,-,CASSSGTLAYEQYF,TGCGCCAGCAGCTCCGGGACTCTTGCCTACGAGCAGTACTTC
TRBV27,TRBJ2-3,12,few,-,CASGPAGRSQYF,TGTGCCAGCGGTCCAGCAGGGCGGTCCCAGTATTTT
TRBV12-3/TRBV12-4,TRBJ2-3,13,-,-,CASSWGGAGTQYF,TGTGCCAGCAGCTGGGGTGGGGCCGGTACGCAGTATTTT
TRBV7-9,TRBJ2-7,14,many,-,CASSFGAGVYEQYF,TGTGCCAGCAGCTTTGGCGCAGGGGTATACGAGCAGTACTTC
TRBV9,TRBJ2-1,14,few,-,CASSVEAGLDEQFF,TGTGCCAGCAGCGTCGAAGCCGGACTCGATGAGCAGTTCTTC
TRBV27,TRBJ2-7,14,-,-,CASRGSGGSYEQYF,TGTGCCAGCAGGGGGAGTGGGGGTTCGTACGAGCAGTACTTC
TRBV29-1,TRBJ1-2,13,few,TRBD1,CSVRDSLNYGYTF,TGCAGCGTTCGGGACAGCTTAAACTATGGCTACACCTTC
TRBV4-1,TRBJ2-1,15,-,TRBD2,CASSSGRGGKNEQFF,TGCGCCAGCAGCTCCGGCCGGGGGGGCAAGAATGAGCAGTTCTTC
TRBV2,TRBJ2-3,14,-,TRBD1,CASSQGADPDTQYF,TGTGCCAGCAGTCAGGGGGCCGACCCAGATACGCAGTATTTT
TRBV5-1,TRBJ2-7,14,many,-,CASSLVGGPHEQYF,TGCGCCAGCAGCTTGGTCGGGGGGCCCCACGAGCAGTACTTC
TRBV24-1,TRBJ2-5,14,-,TRBD1,CATSETGVRETQYF,TGTGCCACCAGTGAAACAGGGGTTCGGGAGACCCAGTACTTC
TRBV6-5,TRBJ2-3,14,few,-,CASSDGTSTDTQYF,TGTGCCAGCAGTGACGGGACTAGCACAGATACGCAGTATTTT
TRBV23-1,TRBJ2-2,16,-,-,CASGHPQGNTPGSCFF,-
TRBV20-1,TRBJ2-3,14,few,TRBD1,CSASWDRGTDTQYF,TGCAGTGCTAGTTGGGACAGGGGCACAGATACGCAGTATTTT
TRBV4-1,TRBJ2-5,17,few,TRBD2,CASSQGLILAGNRTQYF,TGCGCCAGCAGCCAAGGGCTTATTCTAGCGGGGAATCGGACCCAGTACTTC
TRBV4-1,TRBJ2-3,14,-,-,CASSKGVGTDTQYF,TGCGCCAGCAGCAAGGGGGTCGGGACAGATACGCAGTATTTT
TRBV2,TRBJ1-1,18,-,-,CASSEILWQLVQNTEAFF,TGTGCCAGCAGTGAAATTCTGTGGCAGTTGGTTCAGAACACTGAAGCTTTCTTT
TRBV5-1,TRBJ1-5,13,-,-,CASSLALNQPQHF,TGCGCCAGCAGCCTAGCCTTAAATCAGCCCCAGCATTTT
TRBV5-1,TRBJ2-5,13,-,-,CASSFGRAETQYF,TGCGCCAGCAGCTTTGGCAGAGCCGAGACCCAGTACTTC
TRBV24-1,TRBJ1-2,13,few,-,CATSDPSRYGYTF,TGTGCCACCAGTGATCCCTCCCGCTATGGCTACACCTTC
TRBV5-5,TRBJ2-7,14,few,TRBD1,CASSLETGSYEQYF,TGTGCCAGCAGCTTGGAGACAGGGTCCTACGAGCAGTACTTC